Presented here are 21 T cell receptor beta chains from one specimen sequenced in a study of cytomegalovirus exposure and HLA in healthy donors. With 60 Vbeta and 13 Jbeta primers, the PCR was carried out. Here immunoSEQ multiplex PCR was the method, and the copy in TCRdb shows in-frame clones only, minus some. The repertoire consists of under 200,000 clones, with 80% to 85% occurring once and the leading ten covering about 2.2%. The sequencing input was PBMCs. Every receptor here comes from a male donor in good health and CMV-seronegative.

The genes are TRBV9 and TRBJ2-5, with 14 bases aligning to TRBD2. Germline values: CDR1 SGDLS, CDR2 YYNGEE. With V trimmed by 4 bases and J by 3 bases, 2 bases remained unmatched. The CDR3 contains 15 residues. DNA for the CDR3: TGTGCCAGCAGCTCGGGACTAGCGGGGGAAGAGACCCAGTACTTC. It encodes CASSSGLAGEETQYF.

This rearrangement joins TRBV6-1 to TRBJ1-2; the match to TRBD1 covers 8 bases. This CDR3 comprises 14 residues. V lost 10 bases to trimming and J lost 9 bases; unmatched junction nucleotides: 16. CDR1 is MNHNS, CDR2 SASEGT, per germline. The CDR3 sequence is CATEDRVIGASYTF. The CDR3, as DNA: TGTGCCACCGAGGACAGGGTAATCGGCGCTAGCTACACCTTC.

A remark on this clone: A read error may produce the germline difference seen at one junction end. The V and J genes are TRBV7-7 and TRBJ2-5; 8 nucleotides align to TRBD2. Germline CDR1 and CDR2: SSHAT and FNYEAQ (reference sequence). CDR3 length: 15 residues. Here the CDR3 reads CASSLRGGVQETQYF. The CDR3 bases are TGTGCTAGCAGCCTCCGGGGGGGGGTTCAAGAGACCCAGTACTTC.

The chain's CDR3 is CASSLDPRTYEQYF. CDR3 in DNA: TGTGCCAGCAGCTTAGATCCCAGGACCTACGAGCAGTACTTC. J is TRBJ2-7 and V is TRBV7-8; D is uncertain. The length of the CDR3 is 14 residues. Looked up from germline, CDR1 is SGHVS and CDR2 is FQNEAQ. V lost 1 base, J lost 2 bases, and 9 bases lay in between.

J is TRBJ1-1 and V is TRBV6-1; D remains ambiguous. The CDR3 spans 14 residues. V gave up 8 bases and J gave up 1 base, with 14 bases separating them. From germline, CDR1 is MNHNS and CDR2 SASEGT. CDR3 in DNA: TGTGCCAGCTGGAAGTACGGAGGGAACACTGAAGCTTTCTTT. Its translation: CASWKYGGNTEAFF.

The gene calls are TRBV5-4 and TRBJ1-1; the D is unclear. Deletions cut 3 bases from V and 4 bases from J, with 22 bases between. The CDR3 spans 17 residues. Looked up from germline, CDR1 is SGHNT and CDR2 is YYREEE (reference sequence). CDR3 DNA: TGTGCCAGCAGCTCTGGTTTGTTCTGGGGTCGGGGCACTGAAGCTTTCTTT. This encodes CASSSGLFWGRGTEAFF. Filled out from reference TRBV5-4 and TRBJ1-1, the complete variable domain reads ETGVTQSPTHLIKTRGQQVTLRCSSQSGHNTVSWYQQALGQGPQFIFQYYREEENGRGNFPPRFSGLQFPNYSSELNVNALELDDSALYLCASSSGLFWGRGTEAFFGQGTRLTVV.

CDR3 loop: CASSDRGQGIWNEQFF. CDR3 coding DNA: TGTGCCAGCAGCGATCGGGGACAGGGAATCTGGAATGAGCAGTTCTTC. This chain uses TRBV14 with TRBJ2-1; 9 nucleotides match TRBD1. With V trimmed by 5 bases and J by 7 bases, 12 bases remained unmatched. This CDR3 has 16 amino acids. CDR1 and CDR2 (germline): SGHDN, FVKESK.

The rearrangement joins TRBV6-5 to TRBJ1-2, with TRBD1 identical over 9 bases. Germline V CDR1 and CDR2: MNHEY, SVGAGI. This CDR3 is 13 amino acids long. Unmatched junction bases numbered 6, after V lost 6 bases and J lost 7 bases. This CDR3 is CASSPGQGFGYTF. CDR3 coding DNA: TGTGCCAGCAGCCCAGGACAGGGGTTTGGCTACACCTTC.

J is TRBJ1-1 and V is TRBV10-3, with 11 bases that match TRBD1. This CDR3 is built from 14 residues. Germline CDR1 and CDR2: ENHRY and SYGVKD. V shed 10 bases and J 4 bases; nucleotides not matched to a gene: 8. This CDR3 is CATRTGGSSTEAFF. The CDR3 region has the DNA TGTGCCACACGGACAGGGGGCTCCAGCACTGAAGCTTTCTTT.

The chain recombines TRBV7-6 with TRBJ2-5; D unclear. There are 12 residues in the CDR3. Trimming left V 1 base short and J 7 bases short, with 7 bases between. Germline V gives CDR1 SGHVS, CDR2 FNYEAQ. For the CDR3, the DNA is TGTGCCAGCAGCTTAGATGTTCGGACCCAGTACTTC. As protein: CASSLDVRTQYF.

The chain carries TRBV10-3 and TRBJ2-5; D unclear. This CDR3 is built from 15 residues. The V and J ends lost 4 bases and 0 bases respectively, with 12 bases between them. Germline V lookup: CDR1 ENHRY, CDR2 SYGVKD. The CDR3 here is CAISGVQKNQETQYF. For the CDR3, the DNA is TGTGCCATCAGTGGAGTACAGAAAAACCAAGAGACCCAGTACTTC.

The chain couples TRBV7-8 to TRBJ1-2; TRBD1 matches at 7 bases. This CDR3 comprises 12 residues. V shed 4 bases, J shed 7 bases, and the junction held 3 bases outside the gene matches. The germline gives CDR1 SGHVS, CDR2 FQNEAQ. This CDR3 reads CASSSGGSGYTF. CDR3 DNA: TGTGCCAGCAGCTCAGGGGGGAGTGGCTACACCTTC.

This clone was seen a handful of times. The rearrangement links TRBV25-1 to TRBJ2-3, with 9 positions matching TRBD2. The CDR3 runs to 17 residues. CDR1 MGHDK and CDR2 SYGVNS come from the germline V gene. J lost 7 bases, V lost 3 bases, and 14 bases had no gene match. CDR3 coding DNA: TGTGCCAGCAGTGATCCGCCCGGGCGGGGGGGCGGTTATACGCAGTATTTT. It specifies CASSDPPGRGGGYTQYF.

The chain is built from TRBV5-1 and TRBJ1-2, with 9 nucleotides matching TRBD1. The V and J ends lost 0 bases and 7 bases, in that order; junction bases with no gene match: 4. This CDR3 spans 14 amino acids. Germline V lookup: CDR1 SGHRS, CDR2 YFSETQ. The CDR3 region is CASSLEGTGFGYTF. The CDR3, as DNA: TGCGCCAGCAGCTTGGAAGGGACAGGGTTTGGCTACACCTTC.

This chain connects TRBV4-1 to TRBJ1-6, with D perhaps matching TRBD1 (6 bases). The CDR3 loop spans 16 amino acids. Germline-derived CDR1 and CDR2 are MGHRA and YSYEKL. Trimming cost V 9 bases and J 0 bases, with 15 bases left between them. CDR3 residues: CASRSGDSSYNSPLHF. DNA for the CDR3: TGCGCCAGTAGATCAGGGGATAGCTCCTATAATTCACCCCTCCACTTT.

The CDR3 sequence is CASVGLAGGLRQYF. CDR3 in DNA: TGTGCCAGCGTTGGACTAGCGGGAGGGCTTAGGCAGTACTTC. This rearrangement joins TRBV28 to TRBJ2-7; 15 bases align to TRBD2. The CDR3 covers 14 residues. V dropped 8 bases and J dropped 9; count of bases not matched to a gene: 8. Germline CDR1 MDHEN, CDR2 SYDVKM.

The chain recombines TRBV6-6 with TRBJ1-5; D is unresolved. The V end was cut by 6 bases, the J end by 11 bases, with 11 bases between. The CDR3 runs 11 residues. CDR1 MNHNY and CDR2 SVGAGI come from the germline V gene (reference sequence). CDR3: CASRQSLSQHF. For the CDR3, the DNA is TGTGCCAGCAGACAGTCGTTGTCCCAGCATTTT.

The gene calls are TRBV10-2 and TRBJ2-1; 7 bases line up with TRBD2. CDR3 length equals 16 residues. Per the germline V gene, CDR1 is WSHSY and CDR2 is SAAADI. The trim removed 6 bases at V and 1 base at J, leaving 9 bases unmatched. The CDR3 loop is CASRGGGTNSYNEQFF. The CDR3 coding sequence is TGCGCCAGCAGGGGCGGGGGAACCAATTCCTACAATGAGCAGTTCTTC.

CDR3 region: CASSAWATNEKLFF. For the CDR3, the DNA is TGCGCCAGCAGTGCCTGGGCGACTAATGAAAAACTGTTTTTT. The V and J genes are TRBV10-2 and TRBJ1-4; D gene ambiguous. The CDR3 extends over 14 amino acids. Trimming took 4 bases from V and 2 from J, leaving 8 bases between them. Germline-derived CDR1 and CDR2 are WSHSY and SAAADI.

The chain has TRBV7-9 and TRBJ2-7; D is unclear. The CDR3 is 14 residues long. Germline-derived CDR1 and CDR2 are SEHNR and FQNEAQ (reference sequence). The V end was cut by 5 bases, the J end by 4 bases, with 15 bases between. CDR3 DNA: TGTGCCAGCAGCGCCGCTCCGGAGAAGTACGAGCAGTACTTC. Translating it yields CASSAAPEKYEQYF.

The rearrangement uses TRBV5-4 and TRBJ2-7; 7 bases map to TRBD2. The germline V gene has CDR1 SGHNT and CDR2 YYREEE (reference sequence). This CDR3 contains 15 residues. The J segment lost 2 bases and the V segment lost 3 bases, leaving 8 bases of the junction unmatched. The CDR3 loop is CASSWGGEATYEQYF. CDR3 coding DNA: TGTGCCAGCAGCTGGGGAGGGGAGGCCACCTACGAGCAGTACTTC.